Listed here are 13 T cell receptor beta chains from one sample, sequenced in a study of cytomegalovirus exposure and HLA in healthy donors (dated by TCRdb to the late 2010s). The library came from the immunoSEQ multiplex PCR assay. A mixture of 60 forward primers for TCR Vbeta segments and 13 reverse primers for TCR Jbeta segments was used in the multiplex PCR. TCRdb re-hosts the immuneACCESS table, in-frame sequences only. Its copies lack some clones; in the studies checked, an unresolved V gene accounts for under half of them, and the cause for the rest is not known. The sample table contains over 200,000 clones; only one count was recorded for under 80% of them. Of the sample, 1.8% is held by the ten largest clones. Sequencing used PBMCs. The receptor source for this set is a woman aged 25 to 39 in good health and CMV-seronegative.

J is TRBJ1-1 and V is TRBV9, with 8 bases aligning to TRBD1. CDR3 length equals 14 residues. CDR1 is SGDLS, CDR2 YYNGEE, per germline. V trimming: 6 bases; J trimming: 4 bases; junction bases outside the gene matches: 8. This CDR3 is CASTRGQAPTEAFF. The CDR3 DNA follows: TGTGCCAGCACCAGGGGACAGGCCCCCACTGAAGCTTTCTTT. Full variable domain (rest looked up from reference TRBV9 and TRBJ1-1): DSGVTQTPKHLITATGQRVTLRCSPRSGDLSVYWYQQSLDQGLQFLIQYYNGEERAKGNILERFSAQQFPDLHSELNLSSLELGDSALYFCASTRGQAPTEAFFGQGTRLTVV.

The chain links TRBV13 to TRBJ1-1; D is perhaps TRBD1 (6 bases). The germline V gene encodes CDR1 PRHDT and CDR2 FYEKMQ (reference sequence). The V end lost 8 bases, the J end lost 7 bases, and 17 bases lay between the germline ends. The CDR3 is made up of 13 amino acids. CDR3 in amino acids: CASGDIKGDEAFF. The DNA of the CDR3 is TGTGCCAGCGGGGACATCAAGGGTGATGAAGCTTTCTTT.

This clone was counted only a few times. V is TRBV14 and J is TRBJ2-7; D is possibly TRBD2 (6 bases). The CDR3 totals 15 residues. Germline lookup yields CDR1 SGHDN and CDR2 FVKESK. V was cut by 2 bases and J by 4 bases, with 15 bases left in between. The CDR3 spells CASSQPGLGDYEQYF. CDR3 nucleotide sequence: TGTGCCAGCAGCCAACCGGGACTTGGGGATTACGAGCAGTACTTC.

This clone was seen just once. At one of its ends the junction is not consistent with the germline gene, which may arise from a read error. This chain joins TRBV11-2 and TRBJ2-5; the match to TRBD1 covers 8 bases. The CDR3 is made up of 17 amino acids. Looked up from germline, CDR1 is SGHAT and CDR2 is FQNNGV. The CDR3 protein is CVSSLYLRDNRGETQYF. The CDR3 DNA reads TGTGTCAGCAGCTTATATCTCAGGGACAACAGGGGGGAGACCCAGTACTTC.

With respect to this clone: A far larger clone lies a single base away; this is likely a read error. Other nucleotide sequences in the sample specify the same CDR3. The genes are TRBV27 and TRBJ1-5, with D perhaps matching TRBD1 (6 bases). The CDR3 is 14 residues long. V was shortened by 5 bases and J by 8 bases, with 16 bases between the two germline ends. Germline values: CDR1 MNHEY, CDR2 SMNVEV (reference sequence). CDR3 protein: CASSPGRTDKPQHF. DNA for the CDR3: TGTGCCAGCAGTCCAGGAAGGACAGACAAGCCCCAGCATTTT.

CDR3 DNA sequence: TGTGCCAGCAGCAGGGGGTATGGCTACACCTTC. Translating gives CASSRGYGYTF. The chain is built from TRBV5-8 and TRBJ1-2, with D perhaps TRBD1 (6 bases). The germline V gene encodes CDR1 SGHTS and CDR2 YDEGEE. Trimming shortened V by 4 bases and J by 5 bases, and 6 bases separated the two germline ends. This CDR3 contains 11 residues.

J is TRBJ2-2 and V is TRBV14, with a weak D call TRBD2 (6 bases). The germline CDR1 and CDR2 sequences are SGHDN and FVKESK. V lost 2 bases, J lost 7 bases, and 8 bases lay in between. This CDR3 has 13 amino acids. The CDR3, as DNA: TGTGCCAGCAGCCAAACGGGAGACGGGGAGCTGTTTTTT. Amino acid sequence: CASSQTGDGELFF.

This rearrangement joins TRBV27 to TRBJ2-7; 7 bases fit TRBD1. This CDR3 has 14 residues. Germline CDR1 is MNHEY and CDR2 is SMNVEV (reference sequence). Trimming removed 4 bases from V and 2 bases from J; junction bases left unmatched: 5. This CDR3 reads CASSSRQGPYEQYF. Here the CDR3 DNA reads TGTGCCAGCAGTTCACGACAGGGCCCCTACGAGCAGTACTTC.

The genes are TRBV7-9 and TRBJ2-7, with D tentatively TRBD2 (6 bases). Germline CDR1 is SEHNR and CDR2 is FQNEAQ (reference sequence). This CDR3 is 15 amino acids long. V was shortened by 4 bases and J by 3 bases, with 16 bases between the two germline ends. The CDR3 is CASSSAGGSSYEQYF. CDR3 nucleotide sequence: TGTGCCAGCAGCTCCGCCGGAGGGTCAAGCTACGAGCAGTACTTC.

V usage is TRBV5-1 and J usage is TRBJ1-1; D gene ambiguous. Trimming left V 5 bases short and J 5 bases short, with 13 bases between. CDR1 is SGHRS, CDR2 YFSETQ, per germline. The CDR3 is made up of 13 amino acids. CDR3 nucleotides: TGCGCCAGCAGTCTCTCGAGGGAGACTGAAGCTTTCTTT. Translating it yields CASSLSRETEAFF.

V is TRBV5-4 and J is TRBJ1-2, with 9 bases identical to TRBD1. Trimming removed 4 bases from V and 3 bases from J; junction bases left unmatched: 4. The length of the CDR3 is 14 residues. The V gene's germline CDR1 is SGHNT and CDR2 YYREEE (reference sequence). The CDR3 sequence: CASSTRQGDYGYTF. The CDR3 nucleotides read TGTGCCAGCAGCACCAGACAGGGGGACTATGGCTACACCTTC. Supplemented by reference TRBV5-4 and TRBJ1-2, the full variable domain reads ETGVTQSPTHLIKTRGQQVTLRCSSQSGHNTVSWYQQALGQGPQFIFQYYREEENGRGNFPPRFSGLQFPNYSSELNVNALELDDSALYLCASSTRQGDYGYTFGSGTRLTVV.

Worth noting for this clone: Different DNA sequences within this sample yield the same CDR3. J is TRBJ2-5 and V is TRBV30, with 15 bases identical to TRBD2. Trimming at V came to 1 base and at J to 1 base, leaving 7 bases not matched to a gene. The CDR3 runs 18 residues. Germline V lookup: CDR1 GTSNPN, CDR2 SVGIG (reference sequence). CDR3 bases: TGTGCCTGGAGTGCCGGACTAGCGGGGGGGCCCCCCCAAGAGACCCAGTACTTC. Protein product: CAWSAGLAGGPPQETQYF.

This clone was observed a handful of times. V and J are TRBV7-9 and TRBJ1-1; D is unclear. The V gene's germline CDR1 is SEHNR and CDR2 FQNEAQ (reference sequence). The V and J ends lost 2 bases and 7 bases respectively, with 11 bases between them. This CDR3 is built from 13 residues. This CDR3 reads CASSLTYLGEAFF. As DNA, the CDR3 is TGTGCCAGCAGCTTAACGTATCTCGGTGAAGCTTTCTTT.